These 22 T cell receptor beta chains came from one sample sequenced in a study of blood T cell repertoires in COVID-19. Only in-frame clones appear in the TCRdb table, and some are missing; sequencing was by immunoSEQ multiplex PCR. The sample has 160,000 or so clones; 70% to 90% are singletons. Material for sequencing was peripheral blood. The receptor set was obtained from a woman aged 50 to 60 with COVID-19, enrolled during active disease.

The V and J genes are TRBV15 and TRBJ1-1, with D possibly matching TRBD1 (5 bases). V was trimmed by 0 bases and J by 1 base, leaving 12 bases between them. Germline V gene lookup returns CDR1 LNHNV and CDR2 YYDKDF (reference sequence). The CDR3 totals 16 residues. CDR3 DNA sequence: TGTGCCACCAGCAGAGATTCGGGCAGGGCGAACACTGAAGCTTTCTTT. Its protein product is CATSRDSGRANTEAFF.

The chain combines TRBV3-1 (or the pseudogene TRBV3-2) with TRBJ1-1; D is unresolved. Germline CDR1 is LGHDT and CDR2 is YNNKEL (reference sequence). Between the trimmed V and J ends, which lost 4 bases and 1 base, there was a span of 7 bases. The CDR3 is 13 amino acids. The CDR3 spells CASSRQENTEAFF. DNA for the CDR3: TGTGCCAGCAGCCGTCAGGAGAACACTGAAGCTTTCTTT.

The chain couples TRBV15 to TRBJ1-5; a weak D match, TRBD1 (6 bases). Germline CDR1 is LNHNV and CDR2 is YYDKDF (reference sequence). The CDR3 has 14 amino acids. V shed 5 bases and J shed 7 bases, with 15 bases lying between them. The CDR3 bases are TGTGCCACCAGCTCCGGACAGCTCAACCAGCCCCAGCATTTT. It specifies CATSSGQLNQPQHF.

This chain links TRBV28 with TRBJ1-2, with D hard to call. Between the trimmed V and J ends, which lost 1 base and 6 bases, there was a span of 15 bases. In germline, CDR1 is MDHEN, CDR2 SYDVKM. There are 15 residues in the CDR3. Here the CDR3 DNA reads TGTGCCAGCAGTTTATTGTTTAGGGAGGAGAATGGCTACACCTTC. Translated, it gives CASSLLFREENGYTF.

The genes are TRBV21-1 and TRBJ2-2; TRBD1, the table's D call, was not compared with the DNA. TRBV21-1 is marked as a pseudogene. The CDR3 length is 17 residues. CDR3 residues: CASSSQYRDRTHGELFF. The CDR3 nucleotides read TGTGCCAGCAGCTCGCAGTACAGGGATAGAACCCACGGGGAGCTGTTTTTT.

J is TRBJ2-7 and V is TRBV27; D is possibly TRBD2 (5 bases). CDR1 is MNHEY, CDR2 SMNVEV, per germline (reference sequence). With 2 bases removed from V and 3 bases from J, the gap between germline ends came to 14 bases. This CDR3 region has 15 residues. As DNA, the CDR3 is TGTGCCAGCAGTTTACGAGGGTCCGGTCACTACGAGCAGTACTTC. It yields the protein CASSLRGSGHYEQYF.

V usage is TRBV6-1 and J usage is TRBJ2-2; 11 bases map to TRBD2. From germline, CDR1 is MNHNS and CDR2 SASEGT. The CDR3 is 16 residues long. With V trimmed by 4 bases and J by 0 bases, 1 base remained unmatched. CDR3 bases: TGTGCCAGCAGTGGTAGCGGGGGGGCGAACACCGGGGAGCTGTTTTTT. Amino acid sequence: CASSGSGGANTGELFF.

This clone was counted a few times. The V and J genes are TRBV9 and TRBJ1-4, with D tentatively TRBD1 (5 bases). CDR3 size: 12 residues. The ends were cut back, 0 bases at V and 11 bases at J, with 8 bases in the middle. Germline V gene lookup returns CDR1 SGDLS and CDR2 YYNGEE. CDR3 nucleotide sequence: TGTGCCAGCAGCGTAGCCGGGGGGAAACTGTTTTTT. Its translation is CASSVAGGKLFF.

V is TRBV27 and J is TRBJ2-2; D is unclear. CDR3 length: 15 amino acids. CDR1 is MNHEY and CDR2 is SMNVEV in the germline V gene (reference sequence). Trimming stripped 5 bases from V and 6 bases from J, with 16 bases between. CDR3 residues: CASSVWRVVPGELFF. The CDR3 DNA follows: TGTGCCAGCAGTGTCTGGAGAGTCGTCCCCGGGGAGCTGTTTTTT.

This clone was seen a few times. CDR3 in DNA: TGTGCCAGCAGTTTGGGCGGGGAATGGAATTCACCCCTCCACTTT. Translating gives CASSLGGEWNSPLHF. The chain has TRBV6-5 and TRBJ1-6; unclear D gene. Germline-derived CDR1 and CDR2 are MNHEY and SVGAGI. This CDR3 is 15 amino acids long. Trimming removed 4 bases from V and 7 bases from J, with 14 bases in between.

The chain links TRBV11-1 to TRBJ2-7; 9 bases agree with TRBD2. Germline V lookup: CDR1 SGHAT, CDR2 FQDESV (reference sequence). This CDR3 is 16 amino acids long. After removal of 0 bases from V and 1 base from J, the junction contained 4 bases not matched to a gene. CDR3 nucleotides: TGTGCCAGCAGCTTAGCGCGGGGGGGCGCATCCTACGAGCAGTACTTC. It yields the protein CASSLARGGASYEQYF.

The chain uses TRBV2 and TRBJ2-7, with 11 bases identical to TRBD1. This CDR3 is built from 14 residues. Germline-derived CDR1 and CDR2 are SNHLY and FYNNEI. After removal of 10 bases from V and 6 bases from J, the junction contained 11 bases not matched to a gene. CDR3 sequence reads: CAILEGTGGIEQYF. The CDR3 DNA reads TGTGCCATTCTTGAGGGGACAGGGGGAATCGAGCAGTACTTC.

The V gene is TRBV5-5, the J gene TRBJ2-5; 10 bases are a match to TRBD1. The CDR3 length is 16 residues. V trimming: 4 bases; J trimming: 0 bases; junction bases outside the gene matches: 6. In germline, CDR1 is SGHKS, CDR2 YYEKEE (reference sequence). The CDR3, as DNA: TGTGCCAGCAGCGGAGGACAGGGGGGTTACCAAGAGACCCAGTACTTC. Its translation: CASSGGQGGYQETQYF.

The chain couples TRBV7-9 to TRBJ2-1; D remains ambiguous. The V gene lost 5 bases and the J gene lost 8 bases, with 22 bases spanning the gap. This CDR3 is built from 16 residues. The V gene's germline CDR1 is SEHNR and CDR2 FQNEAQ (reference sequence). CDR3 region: CASSPDLVRWVDEQFF. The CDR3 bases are TGTGCCAGCAGCCCCGACTTAGTACGATGGGTTGATGAGCAGTTCTTC.

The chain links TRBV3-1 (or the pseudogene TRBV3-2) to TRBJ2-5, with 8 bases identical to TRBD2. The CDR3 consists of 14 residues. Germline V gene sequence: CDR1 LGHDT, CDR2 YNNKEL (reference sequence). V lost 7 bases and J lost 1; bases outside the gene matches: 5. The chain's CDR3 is CASTGTRAQETQYF. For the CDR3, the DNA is TGTGCCAGCACCGGGACTAGAGCCCAAGAGACCCAGTACTTC.

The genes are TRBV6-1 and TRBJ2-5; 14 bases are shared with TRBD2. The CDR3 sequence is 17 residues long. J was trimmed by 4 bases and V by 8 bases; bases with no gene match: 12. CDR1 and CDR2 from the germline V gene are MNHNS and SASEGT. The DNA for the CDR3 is TGTGCCAGCGGTGCATCGGGAGGACTAGCGGGGGGAGAGACCCAGTACTTC. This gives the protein CASGASGGLAGGETQYF.

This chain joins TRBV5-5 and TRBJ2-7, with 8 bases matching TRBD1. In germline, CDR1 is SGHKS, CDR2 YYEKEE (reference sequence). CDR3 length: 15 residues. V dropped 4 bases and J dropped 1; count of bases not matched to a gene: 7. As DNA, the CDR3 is TGTGCCAGCAGCCCCGGGACAGGAGAATCCTACGAGCAGTACTTC. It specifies CASSPGTGESYEQYF.

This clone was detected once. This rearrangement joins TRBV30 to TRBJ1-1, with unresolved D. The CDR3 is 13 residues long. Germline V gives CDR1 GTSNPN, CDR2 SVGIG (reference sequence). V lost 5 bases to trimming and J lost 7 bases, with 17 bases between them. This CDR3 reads CAWLTDIFGEAFF. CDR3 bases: TGTGCCTGGCTCACAGACATTTTTGGTGAAGCTTTCTTT.

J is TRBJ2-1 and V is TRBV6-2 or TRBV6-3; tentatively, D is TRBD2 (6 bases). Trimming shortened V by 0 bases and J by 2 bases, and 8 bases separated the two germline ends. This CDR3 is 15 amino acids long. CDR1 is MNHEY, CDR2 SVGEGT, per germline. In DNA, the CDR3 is TGTGCCAGCAGTTACTCTTCGGGGGCCTACAATGAGCAGTTCTTC. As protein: CASSYSSGAYNEQFF.

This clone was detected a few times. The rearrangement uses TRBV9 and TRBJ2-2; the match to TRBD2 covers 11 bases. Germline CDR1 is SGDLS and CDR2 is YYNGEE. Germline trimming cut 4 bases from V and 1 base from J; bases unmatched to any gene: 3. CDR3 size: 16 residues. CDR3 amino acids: CASSTTSGGNTGELFF. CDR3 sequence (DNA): TGTGCCAGCAGCACCACTAGCGGGGGGAACACCGGGGAGCTGTTTTTT.

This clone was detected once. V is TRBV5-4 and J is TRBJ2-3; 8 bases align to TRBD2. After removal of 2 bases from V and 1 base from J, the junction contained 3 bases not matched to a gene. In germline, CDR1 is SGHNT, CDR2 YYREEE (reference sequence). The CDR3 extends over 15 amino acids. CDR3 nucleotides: TGTGCCAGCAGCTTAAGCGGGGGTGGCACAGATACGCAGTATTTT. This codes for CASSLSGGGTDTQYF.

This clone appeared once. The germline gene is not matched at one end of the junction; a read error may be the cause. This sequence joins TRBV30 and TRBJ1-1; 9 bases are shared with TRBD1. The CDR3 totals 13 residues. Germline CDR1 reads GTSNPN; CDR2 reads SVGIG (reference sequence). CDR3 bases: TGTGCCTGGAGTGCTACAGGGGGCGGGCGCCTTGGCTTT. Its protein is CAWSATGGGRLGF.